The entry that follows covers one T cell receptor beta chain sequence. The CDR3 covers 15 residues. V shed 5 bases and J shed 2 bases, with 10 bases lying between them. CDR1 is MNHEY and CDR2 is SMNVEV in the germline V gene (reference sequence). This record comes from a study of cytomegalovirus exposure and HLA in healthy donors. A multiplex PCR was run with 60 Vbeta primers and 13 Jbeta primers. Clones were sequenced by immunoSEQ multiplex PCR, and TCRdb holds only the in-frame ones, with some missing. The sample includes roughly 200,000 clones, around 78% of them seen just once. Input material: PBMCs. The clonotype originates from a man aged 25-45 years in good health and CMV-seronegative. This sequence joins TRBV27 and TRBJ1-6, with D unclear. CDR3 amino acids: CASSPGVPYNSPLHF. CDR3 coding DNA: TGTGCCAGCAGTCCCGGAGTCCCCTATAATTCACCCCTCCACTTT.